This T cell receptor (beta chain) was sequenced for a study of T cell responses to AZD1222 COVID-19 vaccine. The germline CDR1 and CDR2 sequences are MNHEY and SMNVEV (reference sequence). The CDR3 is made up of 13 amino acids. Trimming cost V 6 bases and J 6 bases, with 11 bases left between them. Repertoires were generated with immunoSEQ multiplex PCR, while TCRdb's copy carries only in-frame clones and drops some. The sample shows around 130,000 clones, 86% of them seen only once. The chain couples TRBV27 to TRBJ1-4; D remains unclear. The TCR comes from an adult in good health. Here the sequenced sample was peripheral blood, taken on day 0 of AZD1222 vaccination. The DNA for the CDR3 is TGTGCCAGCAGCCGAGGAGGGTATGAAAAACTGTTTTTT. Translation gives CASSRGGYEKLFF.